The text below deals with one T cell receptor (beta chain). The antigen is unknown. Repertoires were generated with immunoSEQ multiplex PCR, while TCRdb's copy carries only in-frame clones and drops some. The data contain 120,000 to 150,000 clones, 70% to 90% of them singletons. These data originate in a study of T cell responses to AZD1222 COVID-19 vaccine. Whole-study findings and limits: There were mostly white British donors and more females than males, and clonal diversity was possibly underestimated.

The receptor's source is an adult in good health. This sample comprised peripheral blood, obtained on day 0 of AZD1222 vaccination.

As DNA, the CDR3 is TGTGCCAGCACCTCAGCCATAAGCCCCGGTGAAGTCGGGGCCAACGTCCTGACTTTC. Its protein is CASTSAISPGEVGANVLTF. This chain joins TRBV3-1 (or the pseudogene TRBV3-2) and TRBJ2-6; D gene ambiguous. There are 19 residues in the CDR3. V was cut by 7 bases and J by 4 bases, with 26 bases left in between. Germline V gives CDR1 LGHDT, CDR2 YNNKEL (reference sequence).